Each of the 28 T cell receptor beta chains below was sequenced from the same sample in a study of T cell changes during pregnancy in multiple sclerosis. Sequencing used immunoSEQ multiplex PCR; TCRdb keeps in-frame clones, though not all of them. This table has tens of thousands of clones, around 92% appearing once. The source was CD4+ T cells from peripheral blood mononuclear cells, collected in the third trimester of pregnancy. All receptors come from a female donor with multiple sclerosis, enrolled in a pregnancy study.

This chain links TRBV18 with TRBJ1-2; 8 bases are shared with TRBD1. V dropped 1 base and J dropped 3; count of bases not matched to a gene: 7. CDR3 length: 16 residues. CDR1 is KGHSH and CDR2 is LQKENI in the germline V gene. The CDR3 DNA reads TGTGCCAGCTCACCACGGAGACAGGGGTGGGACTATGGCTACACCTTC. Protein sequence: CASSPRRQGWDYGYTF.

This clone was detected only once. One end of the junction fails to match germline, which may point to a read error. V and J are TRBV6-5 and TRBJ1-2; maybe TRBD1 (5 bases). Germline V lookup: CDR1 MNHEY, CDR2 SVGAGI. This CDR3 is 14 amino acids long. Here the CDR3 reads CASSYSRVVSGEVF. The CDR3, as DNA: TGTGCCAGCAGTTACTCGAGGGTTGTGTCGGGGGAAGTTTTC.

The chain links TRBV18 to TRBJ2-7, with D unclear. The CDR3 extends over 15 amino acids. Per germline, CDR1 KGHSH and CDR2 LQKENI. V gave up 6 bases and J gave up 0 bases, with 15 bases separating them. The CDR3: CASSAFSTDSYEQYF. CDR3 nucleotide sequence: TGTGCCAGCTCGGCGTTTTCTACAGACTCCTACGAGCAGTACTTC.

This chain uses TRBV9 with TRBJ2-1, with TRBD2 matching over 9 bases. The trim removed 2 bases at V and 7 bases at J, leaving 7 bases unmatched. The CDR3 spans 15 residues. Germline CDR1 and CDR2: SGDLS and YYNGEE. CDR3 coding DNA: TGTGCCAGCAGCGTTGCGGGGGGGCCGGGGAATGAGCAGTTCTTC. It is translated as CASSVAGGPGNEQFF.

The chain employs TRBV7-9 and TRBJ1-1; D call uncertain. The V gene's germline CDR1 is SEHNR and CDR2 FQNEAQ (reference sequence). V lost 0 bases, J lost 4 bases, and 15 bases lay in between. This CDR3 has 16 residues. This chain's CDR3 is CASSLAKWRIGTEAFF. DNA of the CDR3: TGTGCCAGCAGCTTAGCGAAATGGAGGATAGGCACTGAAGCTTTCTTT.

CDR3 in DNA: TGTGCCAGCACCCAGGGAGGGGGCGAGCAGTACTTC. This sequence encodes CASTQGGGEQYF. The rearrangement joins TRBV11-2 to TRBJ2-7, with D possibly being TRBD2 (7 bases). The germline CDR1 and CDR2 sequences are SGHAT and FQNNGV. The V end was cut by 7 bases, the J end by 6 bases, with 13 bases between. The CDR3 sequence is 12 residues long.

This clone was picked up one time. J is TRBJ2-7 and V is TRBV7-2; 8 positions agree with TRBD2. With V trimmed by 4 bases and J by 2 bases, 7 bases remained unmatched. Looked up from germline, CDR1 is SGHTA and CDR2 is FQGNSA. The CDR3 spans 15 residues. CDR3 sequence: CASSSASGGTYEQYF. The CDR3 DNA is TGTGCCAGCAGCTCCGCCAGCGGGGGAACCTACGAGCAGTACTTC.

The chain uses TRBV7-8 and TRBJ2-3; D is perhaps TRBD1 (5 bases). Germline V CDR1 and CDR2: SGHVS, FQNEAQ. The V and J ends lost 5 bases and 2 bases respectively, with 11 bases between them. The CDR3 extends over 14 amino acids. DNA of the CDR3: TGTGCCAGCAGCCCCGGACACCACACAGATACGCAGTATTTT. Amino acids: CASSPGHHTDTQYF.

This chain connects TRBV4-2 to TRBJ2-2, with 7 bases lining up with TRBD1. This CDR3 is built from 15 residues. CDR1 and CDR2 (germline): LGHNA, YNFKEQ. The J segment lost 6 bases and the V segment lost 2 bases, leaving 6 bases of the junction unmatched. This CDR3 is CASSQLDRSSGELFF. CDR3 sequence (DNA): TGTGCCAGCAGCCAATTGGACAGGTCATCCGGGGAGCTGTTTTTT.

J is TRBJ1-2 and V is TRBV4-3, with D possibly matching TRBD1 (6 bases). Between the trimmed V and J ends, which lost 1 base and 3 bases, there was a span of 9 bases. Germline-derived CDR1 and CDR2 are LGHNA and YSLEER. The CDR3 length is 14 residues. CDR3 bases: TGCGCCAGCAGCCAAGTACAGGGAGACTATGGCTACACCTTC. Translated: CASSQVQGDYGYTF.

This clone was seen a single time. The CDR3 DNA reads as TGTGCCAGCAGCTTTCGCCTAGCGGGGACGGAGCTGTTTTTT. Amino acids: CASSFRLAGTELFF. The chain links TRBV7-2 to TRBJ2-2; 9 positions match TRBD2. The V gene end was trimmed by 3 bases and the J gene end by 10 bases; junction bases not matched to a gene: 6. Looked up from germline, CDR1 is SGHTA and CDR2 is FQGNSA. The CDR3 totals 14 residues. The full variable domain, rest sourced from reference TRBV7-2 and TRBJ2-2, is GAGVSQSPSNKVTEKGKDVELRCDPISGHTALYWYRQSLGQGLEFLIYFQGNSAPDKSGLPSDRFSAERTGGSVSTLTIQRTQQEDSAVYLCASSFRLAGTELFFGEGSRLTVL.

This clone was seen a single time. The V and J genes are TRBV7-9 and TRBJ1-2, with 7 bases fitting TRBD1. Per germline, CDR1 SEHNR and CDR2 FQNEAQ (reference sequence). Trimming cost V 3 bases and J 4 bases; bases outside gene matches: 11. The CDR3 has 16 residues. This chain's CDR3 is CASSLSGGFGGYGYTF. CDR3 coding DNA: TGTGCCAGCAGCTTGTCAGGGGGGTTCGGCGGCTATGGCTACACCTTC.

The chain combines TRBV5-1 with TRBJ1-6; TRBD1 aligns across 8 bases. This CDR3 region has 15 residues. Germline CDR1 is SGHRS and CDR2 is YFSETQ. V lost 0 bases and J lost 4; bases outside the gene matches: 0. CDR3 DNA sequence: TGCGCCAGCAGCTTGGGACAGGGGTATAATTCACCCCTCCACTTT. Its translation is CASSLGQGYNSPLHF.

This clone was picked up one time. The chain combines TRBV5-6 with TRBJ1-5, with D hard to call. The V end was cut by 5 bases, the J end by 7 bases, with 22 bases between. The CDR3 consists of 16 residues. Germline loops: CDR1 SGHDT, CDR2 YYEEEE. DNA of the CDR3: TGTGCCAGCAGTTCGAACCGGAGGCGATATGACCAGCCCCAGCATTTT. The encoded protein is CASSSNRRRYDQPQHF.

The DNA for the CDR3 is TGTGCCTGGAGAAGTGTCGCGGGGGGGTATGGCTACACCTTC. It encodes CAWRSVAGGYGYTF. The rearrangement joins TRBV30 to TRBJ1-2; a weak D match, TRBD1 (5 bases). Germline CDR1 and CDR2: GTSNPN and SVGIG (reference sequence). The CDR3 loop spans 14 amino acids. V lost 3 bases to trimming and J lost 5 bases, with 16 bases between them.

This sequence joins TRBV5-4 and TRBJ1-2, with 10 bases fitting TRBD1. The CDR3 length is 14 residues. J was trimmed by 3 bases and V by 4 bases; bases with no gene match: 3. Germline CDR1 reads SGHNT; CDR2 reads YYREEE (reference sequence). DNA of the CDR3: TGTGCCAGCAGCCCCGGGACAGGGGACTATGGCTACACCTTC. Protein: CASSPGTGDYGYTF.

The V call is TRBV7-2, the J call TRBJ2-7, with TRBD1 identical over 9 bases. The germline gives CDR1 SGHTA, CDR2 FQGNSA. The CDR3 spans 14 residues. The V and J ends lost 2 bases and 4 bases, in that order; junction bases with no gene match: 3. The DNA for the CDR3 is TGTGCCAGCAGCTTAAACAGGGGGCGGTACGAGCAGTACTTC. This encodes CASSLNRGRYEQYF.

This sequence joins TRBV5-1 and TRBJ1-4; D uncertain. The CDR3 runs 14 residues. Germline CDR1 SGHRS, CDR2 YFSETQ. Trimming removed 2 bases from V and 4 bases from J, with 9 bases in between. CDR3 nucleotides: TGCGCCAGCAGCTTTAAGGCGGGTAATGAAAAACTGTTTTTT. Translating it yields CASSFKAGNEKLFF.

CDR3 nucleotides: TGTGCCAGCAGCGGCGAACAGGTCTCCTACACCTTC. This sequence encodes CASSGEQVSYTF. The rearrangement links TRBV9 to TRBJ1-2; D perhaps matches TRBD1 (5 bases). The CDR3 consists of 12 residues. V was pared by 3 bases and J by 10 bases, with 13 bases between. CDR1 is SGDLS and CDR2 is YYNGEE in the germline V gene.

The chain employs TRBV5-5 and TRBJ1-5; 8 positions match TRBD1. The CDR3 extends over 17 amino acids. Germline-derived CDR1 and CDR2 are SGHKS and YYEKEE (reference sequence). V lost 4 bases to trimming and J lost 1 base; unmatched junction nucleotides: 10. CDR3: CASSPLQGVLSNQPQHF. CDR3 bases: TGTGCCAGCAGCCCGCTACAGGGGGTGTTAAGCAATCAGCCCCAGCATTTT.

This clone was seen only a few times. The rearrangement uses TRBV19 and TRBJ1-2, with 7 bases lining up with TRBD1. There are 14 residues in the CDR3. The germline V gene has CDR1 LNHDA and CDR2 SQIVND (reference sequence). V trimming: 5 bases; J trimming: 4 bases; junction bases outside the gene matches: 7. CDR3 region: CASSERDRSYGYTF. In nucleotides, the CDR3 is TGTGCCAGTAGTGAGAGGGACAGATCCTATGGCTACACCTTC. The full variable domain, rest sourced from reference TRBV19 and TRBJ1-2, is DGGITQSPKYLFRKEGQNVTLSCEQNLNHDAMYWYRQDPGQGLRLIYYSQIVNDFQKGDIAEGYSVSREKKESFPLTVTSAQKNPTAFYLCASSERDRSYGYTFGSGTRLTVV.

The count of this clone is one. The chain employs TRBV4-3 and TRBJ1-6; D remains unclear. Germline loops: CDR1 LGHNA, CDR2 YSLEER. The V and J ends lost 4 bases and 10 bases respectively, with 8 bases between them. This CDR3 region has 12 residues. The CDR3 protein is CASSLPGSPLHF. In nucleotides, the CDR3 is TGCGCCAGCAGCCTTCCGGGATCACCCCTCCACTTT.

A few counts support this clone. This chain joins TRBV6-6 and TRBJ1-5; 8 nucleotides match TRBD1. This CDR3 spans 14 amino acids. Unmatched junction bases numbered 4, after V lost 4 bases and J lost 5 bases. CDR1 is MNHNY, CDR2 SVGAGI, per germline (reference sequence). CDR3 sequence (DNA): TGTGCCAGCAGTTTGACAGGGGATGATCAGCCCCAGCATTTT. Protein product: CASSLTGDDQPQHF.

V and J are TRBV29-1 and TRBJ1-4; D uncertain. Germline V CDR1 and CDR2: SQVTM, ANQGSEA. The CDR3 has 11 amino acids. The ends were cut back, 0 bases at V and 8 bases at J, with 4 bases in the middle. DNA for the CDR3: TGCAGCGTTGAAGAAAGCGAAAAACTGTTTTTT. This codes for CSVEESEKLFF.

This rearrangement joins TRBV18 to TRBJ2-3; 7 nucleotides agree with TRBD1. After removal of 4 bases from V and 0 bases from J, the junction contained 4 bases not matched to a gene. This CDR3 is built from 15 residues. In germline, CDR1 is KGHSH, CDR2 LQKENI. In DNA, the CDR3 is TGTGCCAGCTCACGAACAGGGGCTAGCACAGATACGCAGTATTTT. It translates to CASSRTGASTDTQYF.

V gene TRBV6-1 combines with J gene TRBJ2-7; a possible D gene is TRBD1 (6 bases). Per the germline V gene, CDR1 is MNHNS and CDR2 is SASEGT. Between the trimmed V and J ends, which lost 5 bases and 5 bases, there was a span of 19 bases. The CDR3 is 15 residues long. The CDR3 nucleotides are TGTGCCAGCAGTTTCAAATTACAGGGTACGGACGAGCAGTACTTC. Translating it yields CASSFKLQGTDEQYF.

The CDR3 reads CASSLGRGNYQETQYF. The CDR3 bases are TGTGCCAGCAGCTTGGGCAGGGGAAATTACCAAGAGACCCAGTACTTC. V and J are TRBV7-9 and TRBJ2-5, with a possible D match to TRBD1 (6 bases). The germline V gene has CDR1 SEHNR and CDR2 FQNEAQ (reference sequence). V lost 3 bases to trimming and J lost 0 bases, with 14 bases between them. The CDR3 runs to 16 residues.

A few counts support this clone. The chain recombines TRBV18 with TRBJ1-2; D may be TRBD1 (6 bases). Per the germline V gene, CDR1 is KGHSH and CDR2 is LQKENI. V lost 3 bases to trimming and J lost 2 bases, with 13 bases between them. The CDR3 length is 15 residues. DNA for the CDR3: TGTGCCAGCTCACCTGATCAGGGGATGAACTATGGCTACACCTTC. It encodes CASSPDQGMNYGYTF.